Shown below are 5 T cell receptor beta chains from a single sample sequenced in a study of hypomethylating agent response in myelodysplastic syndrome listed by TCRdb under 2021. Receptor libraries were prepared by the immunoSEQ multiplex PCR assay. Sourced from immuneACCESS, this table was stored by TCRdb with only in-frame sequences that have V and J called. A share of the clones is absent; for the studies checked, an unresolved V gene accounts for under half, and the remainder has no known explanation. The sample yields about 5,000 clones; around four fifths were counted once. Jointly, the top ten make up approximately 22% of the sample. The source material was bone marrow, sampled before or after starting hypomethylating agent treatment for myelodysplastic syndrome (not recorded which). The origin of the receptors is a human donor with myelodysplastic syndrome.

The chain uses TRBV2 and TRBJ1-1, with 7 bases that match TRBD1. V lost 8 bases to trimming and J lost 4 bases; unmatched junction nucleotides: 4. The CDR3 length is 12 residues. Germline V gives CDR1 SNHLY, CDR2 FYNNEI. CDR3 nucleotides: TGTGCCAGCGGACAGGAAGTCACTGAAGCTTTCTTT. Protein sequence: CASGQEVTEAFF.

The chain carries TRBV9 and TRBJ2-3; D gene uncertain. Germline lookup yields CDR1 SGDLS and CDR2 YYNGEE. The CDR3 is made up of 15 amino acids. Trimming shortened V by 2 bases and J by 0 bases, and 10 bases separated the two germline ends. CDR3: CASSVGYTSTDTQYF. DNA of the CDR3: TGTGCCAGCAGCGTCGGATACACGAGCACAGATACGCAGTATTTT.

The CDR3 spells CATRTLASSYEQYF. CDR3 coding DNA: TGTGCCACCCGGACTCTAGCGAGCTCCTACGAGCAGTACTTC. The J gene is TRBJ2-7, the V gene TRBV15; D perhaps matches TRBD2 (6 bases). The ends were cut back, 8 bases at V and 0 bases at J, with 14 bases in the middle. The CDR3 extends over 14 amino acids. CDR1 and CDR2 from the germline V gene are LNHNV and YYDKDF (reference sequence).

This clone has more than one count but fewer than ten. In nucleotides, the CDR3 is TGTGCCACTACACCCGGGACTGCAAGCTCCTACGAGCAGTACTTC. Amino acids: CATTPGTASSYEQYF. The chain has TRBV2 and TRBJ2-7; D is possibly TRBD2 (6 bases). V lost 10 bases to trimming and J lost 0 bases, with 19 bases between them. CDR3 length: 15 amino acids. Per the germline V gene, CDR1 is SNHLY and CDR2 is FYNNEI.

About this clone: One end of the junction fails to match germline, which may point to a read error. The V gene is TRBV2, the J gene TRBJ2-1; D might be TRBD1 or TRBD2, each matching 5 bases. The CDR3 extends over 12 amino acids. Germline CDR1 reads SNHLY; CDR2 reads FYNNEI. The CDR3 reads CASKGTDSSRIF. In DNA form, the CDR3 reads TGTGCCAGCAAGGGGACGGATTCGAGCCGCATCTTC.